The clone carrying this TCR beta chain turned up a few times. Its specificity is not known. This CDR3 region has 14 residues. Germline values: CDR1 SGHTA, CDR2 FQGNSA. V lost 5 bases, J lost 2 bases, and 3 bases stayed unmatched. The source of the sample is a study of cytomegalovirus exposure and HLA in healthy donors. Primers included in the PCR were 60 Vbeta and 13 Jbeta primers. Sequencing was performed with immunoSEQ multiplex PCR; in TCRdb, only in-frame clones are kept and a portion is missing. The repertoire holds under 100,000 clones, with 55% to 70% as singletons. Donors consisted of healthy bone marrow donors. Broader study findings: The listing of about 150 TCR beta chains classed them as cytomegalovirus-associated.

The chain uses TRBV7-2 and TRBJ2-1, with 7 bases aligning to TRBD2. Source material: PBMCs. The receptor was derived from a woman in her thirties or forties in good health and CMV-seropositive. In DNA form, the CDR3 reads TGTGCCAGCAGCCGGAGCGGGACCTACAATGAGCAGTTCTTC. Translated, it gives CASSRSGTYNEQFF.